A single sample gave rise to the 12 T cell receptor beta chains below, sequenced in a study of cytomegalovirus exposure and HLA in healthy donors. Vbeta (60) and Jbeta (13) primers were used in the PCR. Produced via immunoSEQ multiplex PCR; TCRdb's table is partial and in-frame only. The sample includes roughly 250,000 clones, more than 55% seen only once; the top ten take around 2.3%. The sequencing input was PBMCs. All receptors derive from a female donor in good health and CMV-seronegative.

The J gene is TRBJ1-5, the V gene TRBV5-6, with 8 positions matching TRBD1. Per the germline V gene, CDR1 is SGHDT and CDR2 is YYEEEE. V shed 4 bases, J shed 1 base, and the junction held 7 bases outside the gene matches. The CDR3 has 16 amino acids. The CDR3 protein is CASSHRTGRSNQPQHF. In nucleotides, the CDR3 is TGTGCCAGCAGCCACAGGACAGGGCGAAGCAATCAGCCCCAGCATTTT.

The chain is built from TRBV14 and TRBJ2-3, with TRBD2 matching 15 bases. Trimming took 6 bases from V and 6 from J; bases not matched to a gene: 4. CDR3 length: 15 amino acids. Germline values: CDR1 SGHDN, CDR2 FVKESK. CDR3 protein: CASSGLAGGPDTQYF. The CDR3 nucleotides are TGTGCCAGCAGTGGACTAGCGGGAGGGCCGGATACGCAGTATTTT.

This clone was seen more than once but under ten times. The chain uses TRBV5-1 and TRBJ2-5, with a weak D call TRBD2 (6 bases). Trimming stripped 1 base from V and 4 bases from J, with 14 bases between. The germline V gene encodes CDR1 SGHRS and CDR2 YFSETQ. The CDR3 contains 15 residues. The CDR3 is CASSLYGGSTETQYF. CDR3 DNA: TGCGCCAGCAGCTTGTATGGGGGGTCTACAGAGACCCAGTACTTC.

This chain joins TRBV5-1 and TRBJ2-7; 7 nucleotides line up with TRBD1. V lost 2 bases to trimming and J lost 0 bases; unmatched junction nucleotides: 5. Germline-derived CDR1 and CDR2 are SGHRS and YFSETQ. The CDR3 consists of 15 residues. The CDR3 loop is CASSFTGTASYEQYF. The CDR3 coding sequence is TGCGCCAGCAGCTTCACCGGGACAGCCTCCTACGAGCAGTACTTC.

The chain employs TRBV27 and TRBJ2-7; D perhaps matches TRBD2 (5 bases). Looked up from germline, CDR1 is MNHEY and CDR2 is SMNVEV (reference sequence). V shed 8 bases and J shed 9 bases, with 17 bases lying between them. The CDR3 extends over 12 amino acids. CDR3 residues: CASGPVVEGQYF. The CDR3 coding sequence is TGTGCCAGCGGTCCGGTAGTAGAGGGGCAGTACTTC.

This clone turned up a few times. Germline and junction disagree at one end, which may indicate a read error. This chain connects TRBV7-9 to TRBJ2-7; 7 nucleotides agree with TRBD1. This CDR3 comprises 15 residues. Germline V CDR1 and CDR2: SEHNR, FQNEAQ (reference sequence). CDR3 in DNA: TGTTCCAGCAGCTTTACCGGGACAGCTTGGGGGGAGCAGTACTTC. Translated, it gives CSSSFTGTAWGEQYF. The full variable domain, its missing parts supplied by reference TRBV7-9 and TRBJ2-7, is DTGVSQNPRHKITKRGQNVTFRCDPISEHNRLYWYRQTLGQGPEFLTYFQNEAQLEKSRLLSDRFSAERPKGSFSTLEIQRTEQGDSAMYLCSSSFTGTAWGEQYFGPGTRLTVT.

The V gene is TRBV10-3, the J gene TRBJ1-1; no clear D. Trimming cost V 10 bases and J 0 bases, with 21 bases left between them. Germline CDR1 and CDR2: ENHRY and SYGVKD. The CDR3 length is 16 residues. Written as DNA, the CDR3 is TGTGCCACCGCGTCGACGGCATCGGGTTTGAACACTGAAGCTTTCTTT. Its translation: CATASTASGLNTEAFF.

This chain links TRBV15 with TRBJ1-5; D perhaps matches TRBD1 (5 bases). The CDR3 extends over 14 amino acids. V lost 4 bases and J lost 1, with 8 bases in between. In germline, CDR1 is LNHNV, CDR2 YYDKDF (reference sequence). The CDR3 loop is CATSTTVSNQPQHF. The CDR3 DNA reads TGTGCCACCAGCACGACAGTCAGCAATCAGCCCCAGCATTTT.

Only one count was recorded for this clone. The chain is built from TRBV27 and TRBJ2-6; 8 nucleotides match TRBD2. The CDR3 has 18 residues. CDR1 and CDR2 (germline): MNHEY, SMNVEV (reference sequence). V lost 1 base to trimming and J lost 1 base; unmatched junction nucleotides: 6. The CDR3 DNA reads TGTGCCAGCAGTTTATTGGCGGGGGGAACTTCTGGGGCCAACGTCCTGACTTTC. Its translation is CASSLLAGGTSGANVLTF. Filled out from reference TRBV27 and TRBJ2-6, the complete variable domain reads EAQVTQNPRYLITVTGKKLTVTCSQNMNHEYMSWYRQDPGLGLRQIYYSMNVEVTDKGDVPEGYKVSRKEKRNFPLILESPSPNQTSLYFCASSLLAGGTSGANVLTFGAGSRLTVL.

This CDR3 reads CASSLGQGAVGYTF. CDR3 nucleotides: TGTGCCAGCAGCTTGGGACAGGGGGCGGTCGGCTACACCTTC. The gene calls are TRBV5-6 and TRBJ1-2; TRBD1 agrees at 10 bases. CDR3 length: 14 residues. Germline assignment: CDR1 SGHDT and CDR2 YYEEEE. Trimming removed 0 bases from V and 8 bases from J; junction bases left unmatched: 4.

The rearrangement uses TRBV9 and TRBJ2-4; D perhaps matches TRBD2 (5 bases). This CDR3 region has 14 residues. Trimming took 3 bases from V and 8 from J, leaving 15 bases between them. The germline V gene has CDR1 SGDLS and CDR2 YYNGEE. The CDR3 reads CASSAVGSLDIQYF. In DNA, the CDR3 is TGTGCCAGCAGCGCCGTGGGGAGCCTTGACATTCAGTACTTC.

The chain uses TRBV6-6 and TRBJ1-5; TRBD1 is a possible D gene (5 bases). Germline lookup yields CDR1 MNHNY and CDR2 SVGAGI (reference sequence). V lost 6 bases, J lost 7 bases, and 19 bases lay in between. This CDR3 has 15 residues. CDR3 protein: CASSLGGGGGQPQHF. CDR3 bases: TGTGCCAGCAGCCTCGGGGGGGGTGGGGGACAGCCCCAGCATTTT.